What follows are 28 T cell receptor beta chains derived from one specimen sequenced in a study of cytomegalovirus exposure and HLA in healthy donors. Primers for the PCR totalled 60 Vbeta and 13 Jbeta. Some clones are missing from TCRdb's copy, which holds only in-frame ones; the method was immunoSEQ multiplex PCR. Of over 100,000 clones listed, about 74% are singletons. Sequenced material: PBMCs. These receptors all stem from a male donor in good health and CMV-seropositive.

The J gene is TRBJ2-5, the V gene TRBV5-1, with 14 bases fitting TRBD2. This CDR3 has 16 residues. Germline lookup yields CDR1 SGHRS and CDR2 YFSETQ. With 4 bases clipped from V and 7 bases from J, the junction kept 9 bases outside the gene matches. In DNA form, the CDR3 reads TGCGCCAGCAGCCCACTGGGACTAGCGGGAGCGGGGACCCAGTACTTC. It yields the protein CASSPLGLAGAGTQYF. The variable domain in full, with the rest retrieved from reference TRBV5-1 and TRBJ2-5, is KAGVTQTPRYLIKTRGQQVTLSCSPISGHRSVSWYQQTPGQGLQFLFEYFSETQRNKGNFPGRFSGRQFSNSRSEMNVSTLELGDSALYLCASSPLGLAGAGTQYFGPGTRLLVL.

This clone has only a few counts. The J gene is TRBJ1-4, the V gene TRBV10-3, with 8 nucleotides matching TRBD1. J gave up 7 bases and V 2 bases, and 12 bases lay outside the gene matches. Germline CDR1 and CDR2: ENHRY and SYGVKD. The CDR3 extends over 17 amino acids. CDR3 coding DNA: TGTGCCATCAGTGAGCGAGGGACAGGTAGCGTCTCTGAAAAACTGTTTTTT. Its protein is CAISERGTGSVSEKLFF.

The chain uses TRBV9 and TRBJ2-5; tentative D call: TRBD1 (6 bases). The CDR3 runs to 14 residues. CDR1 and CDR2 (germline): SGDLS, YYNGEE. V lost 4 bases to trimming and J lost 2 bases, with 12 bases between them. CDR3 amino acids: CASSPQDRQETQYF. In DNA form, the CDR3 reads TGTGCCAGCAGCCCACAGGACAGACAAGAGACCCAGTACTTC.

V and J are TRBV7-2 and TRBJ2-1; D is perhaps TRBD1 (6 bases). With 5 bases removed from V and 4 bases from J, the gap between germline ends came to 15 bases. In germline, CDR1 is SGHTA, CDR2 FQGNSA. The CDR3 consists of 15 residues. This chain's CDR3 is CASSQTRGQYNEQFF. Written as DNA, the CDR3 is TGTGCCAGCAGCCAAACCCGGGGACAATACAATGAGCAGTTCTTC.

This sequence joins TRBV7-2 and TRBJ2-7, with D perhaps TRBD1 (6 bases). The CDR3 runs 14 residues. V was trimmed by 1 base and J by 0 bases, leaving 7 bases between them. Germline V lookup: CDR1 SGHTA, CDR2 FQGNSA. CDR3 amino acids: CASSLGTASYEQYF. The CDR3, as DNA: TGTGCCAGCAGCTTAGGGACAGCCTCCTACGAGCAGTACTTC.

This clone has a handful of counts. The J gene is TRBJ2-5, the V gene TRBV9, with a weak D call TRBD1 (5 bases). This CDR3 is built from 13 residues. Trimming shortened V by 4 bases and J by 5 bases, and 12 bases separated the two germline ends. Germline lookup yields CDR1 SGDLS and CDR2 YYNGEE. The CDR3 DNA reads TGTGCCAGCAGCAAGGGGAATTTGGAGACCCAGTACTTC. This encodes CASSKGNLETQYF.

The gene calls are TRBV9 and TRBJ2-5, with TRBD2 matching 9 bases. From germline, CDR1 is SGDLS and CDR2 YYNGEE. V lost 4 bases, J lost 5 bases, and 9 bases stayed unmatched. The CDR3 spans 15 residues. DNA of the CDR3: TGTGCCAGCAGCCCTAGGGGGACTAGCTCGGAGACCCAGTACTTC. It encodes CASSPRGTSSETQYF.

The CDR3 DNA follows: TGTGCCAGCAGGGCTCTAGCGGTCAACACCGGGGAGCTGTTTTTT. This encodes CASRALAVNTGELFF. The gene calls are TRBV11-2 and TRBJ2-2, with 7 positions matching TRBD2. This CDR3 has 15 amino acids. V lost 6 bases and J lost 2; bases outside the gene matches: 6. Germline V gene lookup returns CDR1 SGHAT and CDR2 FQNNGV.

V and J are TRBV19 and TRBJ2-1; 16 nucleotides match TRBD2. CDR3 length equals 16 residues. The J segment lost 8 bases and the V segment lost 3 bases, leaving 4 bases of the junction unmatched. The germline V gene has CDR1 LNHDA and CDR2 SQIVND (reference sequence). CDR3 nucleotide sequence: TGTGCCAGTAGTATCCCGGGACTAGCGGGAGGGCATGAGCAGTTCTTC. Its translation is CASSIPGLAGGHEQFF.

The J gene is TRBJ1-1, the V gene TRBV19; 10 nucleotides align to TRBD1. Trimming removed 5 bases from V and 7 bases from J; junction bases left unmatched: 4. The germline gives CDR1 LNHDA, CDR2 SQIVND (reference sequence). The CDR3 spans 13 residues. CDR3 nucleotide sequence: TGTGCCAGTAGTCCCGGGACAGGGGATGAAGCTTTCTTT. This translates into CASSPGTGDEAFF.

The CDR3 DNA sequence: TGTGCCAGCAGCTTAGGAGGAGGTCAAGAGACCCAGTACTTC. Its translation: CASSLGGGQETQYF. V gene TRBV11-3 combines with J gene TRBJ2-5; D may be TRBD2 (5 bases). Per germline, CDR1 SGHNT and CDR2 YENEEA. V lost 1 base to trimming and J lost 2 bases, with 8 bases between them. The CDR3 spans 14 residues.

The V and J genes are TRBV9 and TRBJ2-1, with 13 bases that match TRBD2. The germline V gene has CDR1 SGDLS and CDR2 YYNGEE. V shed 3 bases and J 2 bases; nucleotides not matched to a gene: 8. The CDR3 is 18 residues long. The DNA for the CDR3 is TGTGCCAGCAGCGCCGGACTAGCGGGAGAGATGACCTACAATGAGCAGTTCTTC. It is translated as CASSAGLAGEMTYNEQFF.

This clone was observed a few times. This sequence joins TRBV6-5 and TRBJ2-7; tentatively, D is TRBD2 (5 bases). This CDR3 is 15 amino acids long. V shed 5 bases and J shed 0 bases, with 14 bases lying between them. From germline, CDR1 is MNHEY and CDR2 SVGAGI. The CDR3 spells CASSSRGLSSYEQYF. The CDR3 nucleotides read TGTGCCAGCAGTAGTCGAGGGTTAAGCTCCTACGAGCAGTACTTC.

V is TRBV6-1 and J is TRBJ1-2, with D perhaps TRBD1 (5 bases). Germline CDR1 reads MNHNS; CDR2 reads SASEGT. V lost 6 bases and J lost 6, with 20 bases in between. The CDR3 runs to 15 residues. The CDR3 reads CASSEDSGSGDGYTF. The CDR3, as DNA: TGTGCCAGCAGCGAGGATTCGGGGTCGGGGGATGGCTACACCTTC.

On this clone: This same CDR3 is encoded by further DNA sequences in the sample. For the CDR3, the DNA is TGTGCCAGTAGTATAGGAGCGGGAGGGAGATACGAGCAGTACTTC. It encodes CASSIGAGGRYEQYF. The V call is TRBV19, the J call TRBJ2-7; 10 bases agree with TRBD2. Germline V gene data show CDR1 as LNHDA and CDR2 as SQIVND (reference sequence). The ends lost 1 base at V and 4 bases at J; junction bases unmatched: 4. The CDR3 is 15 residues long.

This clone was observed a handful of times. The J gene is TRBJ2-7, the V gene TRBV7-2; D ambiguous. CDR3 length equals 16 residues. The germline V gene encodes CDR1 SGHTA and CDR2 FQGNSA. V dropped 1 base and J dropped 2 bases, with 15 bases sitting between them. The CDR3 sequence: CASSLDPLVSPYEQYF. CDR3 DNA: TGTGCCAGCAGCTTAGACCCCCTAGTTTCCCCCTACGAGCAGTACTTC.

This clone was seen a handful of times. The chain uses TRBV10-3 and TRBJ2-7; 7 nucleotides line up with TRBD2. With V trimmed by 4 bases and J by 5 bases, 14 bases remained unmatched. The CDR3 has 16 residues. Germline assignment: CDR1 ENHRY and CDR2 SYGVKD. The CDR3 nucleotides are TGTGCCATCAGTGGGGGGGAGGGGTCGCCGTTTGACGAGCAGTACTTC. This gives the protein CAISGGEGSPFDEQYF.

The chain is built from TRBV28 and TRBJ1-4, with 11 bases aligning to TRBD1. This CDR3 spans 15 amino acids. CDR1 MDHEN and CDR2 SYDVKM come from the germline V gene. Germline trimming cut 5 bases from V and 7 bases from J; bases unmatched to any gene: 6. The CDR3 sequence: CASSPGGTGGEKLFF. The CDR3 DNA is TGTGCCAGCAGTCCGGGGGGGACAGGGGGTGAAAAACTGTTTTTT.

V usage is TRBV27 and J usage is TRBJ1-1; D ambiguous. This CDR3 has 14 amino acids. The V end lost 5 bases, the J end lost 11 bases, and 21 bases lay between the germline ends. The germline gives CDR1 MNHEY, CDR2 SMNVEV (reference sequence). CDR3 nucleotides: TGTGCCAGCAGTCTCGCCAAGGACTCAAGAGGGGCTTTCTTT. Translating it yields CASSLAKDSRGAFF.

J is TRBJ2-5 and V is TRBV29-1; TRBD1 agrees at 9 bases. This CDR3 comprises 13 residues. J was trimmed by 1 base and V by 4 bases; bases with no gene match: 1. Germline lookup yields CDR1 SQVTM and CDR2 ANQGSEA. The chain's CDR3 is CSVGQGVQETQYF. The DNA for the CDR3 is TGCAGCGTTGGACAGGGGGTCCAAGAGACCCAGTACTTC.

Only one count was recorded for this clone. The CDR3 sequence: CASSLHQGVQETQYF. Written as DNA, the CDR3 is TGTGCCAGCAGCTTGCACCAGGGGGTTCAAGAGACCCAGTACTTC. V usage is TRBV5-4 and J usage is TRBJ2-5, with TRBD1 matching 7 bases. This CDR3 is built from 15 residues. CDR1 and CDR2 from the germline V gene are SGHNT and YYREEE (reference sequence). Unmatched junction bases numbered 5, after V lost 1 base and J lost 2 bases.

This chain uses TRBV9 with TRBJ1-2, with 9 bases fitting TRBD1. Germline values: CDR1 SGDLS, CDR2 YYNGEE. The CDR3 is made up of 15 amino acids. Trimming at V came to 3 bases and at J to 4 bases, leaving 7 bases not matched to a gene. Written as DNA, the CDR3 is TGTGCCAGCAGCGCTCGGGACAGGGTCATCTATGGCTACACCTTC. This sequence encodes CASSARDRVIYGYTF.

The chain recombines TRBV19 with TRBJ2-1; 12 bases line up with TRBD1. Germline loops: CDR1 LNHDA, CDR2 SQIVND (reference sequence). The CDR3 length is 16 residues. Trimming cost V 1 base and J 9 bases; bases outside gene matches: 7. CDR3 DNA sequence: TGTGCCAGTAGTATAGCTGCGGGACAGGGGGCCGGTGAGCAGTTCTTC. Translating it yields CASSIAAGQGAGEQFF.

The rearrangement uses TRBV28 and TRBJ2-7; TRBD2 aligns across 12 bases. V shed 6 bases, J shed 2 bases, and the junction held 2 bases outside the gene matches. The CDR3 covers 14 residues. The germline gives CDR1 MDHEN, CDR2 SYDVKM. The CDR3 is CASSGLAGPYEQYF. The CDR3 coding sequence is TGTGCCAGCAGCGGACTAGCGGGGCCCTACGAGCAGTACTTC.

In DNA form, the CDR3 reads TGTGCCAGCAGTTTAGGTCCCTCCGGCAATGAGCAGTTCTTC. Protein: CASSLGPSGNEQFF. The chain has TRBV27 and TRBJ2-1; D not certain. Trimming stripped 2 bases from V and 6 bases from J, with 11 bases between. CDR1 and CDR2 from the germline V gene are MNHEY and SMNVEV (reference sequence). This CDR3 has 14 amino acids.

This chain joins TRBV28 and TRBJ2-7, with D possibly TRBD2 on 6 matching bases. CDR1 is MDHEN and CDR2 is SYDVKM in the germline V gene. Between the trimmed V and J ends, which lost 7 bases and 6 bases, there was a span of 19 bases. CDR3 length: 14 amino acids. The CDR3 bases are TGTGCCAGCAATCGCCCGGGAGCAGGGAGCGAGCAGTACTTC. Translating it yields CASNRPGAGSEQYF.

CDR3 DNA sequence: TGTGCCAGCAGTCCCCTAAAGTCTGGGGCCAACGTCCTGACTTTC. This codes for CASSPLKSGANVLTF. This chain connects TRBV27 to TRBJ2-6; no firm D call. The CDR3 has 15 residues. The V and J ends lost 5 bases and 1 base respectively, with 9 bases between them. CDR1 is MNHEY, CDR2 SMNVEV, per germline (reference sequence).

The CDR3 bases are TGTGCCAGCAGCGCACGACTAGCGGGAGGGCTCAATGAGCAGTTCTTC. Translating gives CASSARLAGGLNEQFF. The chain recombines TRBV9 with TRBJ2-1; 14 positions match TRBD2. V shed 3 bases, J shed 6 bases, and the junction held 5 bases outside the gene matches. The germline gives CDR1 SGDLS, CDR2 YYNGEE. The CDR3 has 16 residues.